A single sample is the source of the 20 T cell receptor beta chains below, sequenced in a study of blood T cell repertoires in COVID-19. Assay: immunoSEQ multiplex PCR; the TCRdb copy retains only in-frame clones and omits some. The sample holds more than 70,000 clones, 86% seen once. Source material: peripheral blood. The source is a man aged 80 or over with active or convalescent COVID-19.

The chain couples TRBV4-2 to TRBJ1-2; D perhaps matches TRBD1 (6 bases). This CDR3 has 14 residues. Germline V gives CDR1 LGHNA, CDR2 YNFKEQ. The V end lost 0 bases, the J end lost 4 bases, and 9 bases lay between the germline ends. CDR3 sequence reads: CASSQDPGVYGYTF. CDR3 in DNA: TGTGCCAGCAGCCAAGATCCAGGGGTCTATGGCTACACCTTC.

The V and J genes are TRBV5-4 and TRBJ2-1; maybe TRBD2 (6 bases). The germline V gene encodes CDR1 SGHNT and CDR2 YYREEE (reference sequence). CDR3 length: 15 amino acids. Trimming left V 10 bases short and J 1 base short, with 18 bases between. The CDR3 is CAFGGTSGSYNEQFF. In DNA, the CDR3 is TGTGCCTTTGGGGGGACTTCTGGTTCCTACAATGAGCAGTTCTTC.

The chain couples TRBV2 to TRBJ1-1, with a tentative D call TRBD1 (6 bases). Per germline, CDR1 SNHLY and CDR2 FYNNEI. V was clipped by 7 bases and J by 4 bases, with 10 bases between them. This CDR3 is built from 12 residues. The CDR3 loop reads CASNTGSTEAFF. CDR3 in DNA: TGTGCCAGCAATACAGGGAGCACTGAAGCTTTCTTT.

The V gene is TRBV6-2 or TRBV6-3, the J gene TRBJ2-7; 10 bases fit TRBD2. The CDR3 spans 17 residues. The J segment lost 1 base and the V segment lost 2 bases, leaving 8 bases of the junction unmatched. Germline V gives CDR1 MNHEY, CDR2 SVGEGT. CDR3 sequence reads: CASSYGGSGRSSYEQYF. CDR3 DNA: TGTGCCAGCAGTTACGGGGGTAGCGGGAGGTCGTCCTACGAGCAGTACTTC.

The V gene is TRBV19, the J gene TRBJ1-2, with 7 bases that match TRBD1. Germline loops: CDR1 LNHDA, CDR2 SQIVND (reference sequence). J was trimmed by 7 bases and V by 7 bases; bases with no gene match: 6. This CDR3 is built from 12 residues. This CDR3 is CASTTRDSGYTF. CDR3 in DNA: TGTGCCAGTACCACCCGGGACAGTGGCTACACCTTC.

V usage is TRBV28 and J usage is TRBJ1-5, with 10 bases that match TRBD1. From germline, CDR1 is MDHEN and CDR2 SYDVKM. The J segment lost 6 bases and the V segment lost 8 bases, leaving 7 bases of the junction unmatched. CDR3 length equals 14 residues. CDR3 in amino acids: CASRTGGYLQPQHF. The CDR3 DNA reads as TGTGCCAGCCGGACAGGGGGATATCTTCAGCCCCAGCATTTT.

The V and J genes are TRBV15 and TRBJ2-1; the match to TRBD2 covers 9 bases. Looked up from germline, CDR1 is LNHNV and CDR2 is YYDKDF (reference sequence). This CDR3 has 17 amino acids. Trimming took 0 bases from V and 2 from J; bases not matched to a gene: 5. The CDR3 nucleotides are TGTGCCACCAGCAGAGATCGGGGCGGGAGGGCCTACAATGAGCAGTTCTTC. Translated: CATSRDRGGRAYNEQFF.

This rearrangement joins TRBV3-1 (or the pseudogene TRBV3-2) to TRBJ1-1; perhaps TRBD1 as D (5 bases). Germline V gives CDR1 LGHDT, CDR2 YNNKEL (reference sequence). CDR3 length: 14 amino acids. V was clipped by 8 bases and J by 4 bases, with 17 bases between them. DNA of the CDR3: TGTGCCAGCTCAGGGTGGGAGGGACGCACTGAAGCTTTCTTT. Protein: CASSGWEGRTEAFF.

The chain links TRBV6-2 or TRBV6-3 to TRBJ2-7; the match to TRBD1 covers 7 bases. With V trimmed by 2 bases and J by 6 bases, 10 bases remained unmatched. This CDR3 region has 15 residues. Germline V CDR1 and CDR2: MNHEY, SVGEGT. CDR3 sequence (DNA): TGTGCCAGCAGTTACGGCGGCAGGGGGTTGCGCGAGCAGTACTTC. Protein: CASSYGGRGLREQYF.

The CDR3 bases are TGTGCCAGCAGCGGATCGGGTTACTATGGCTACACCTTC. As protein: CASSGSGYYGYTF. The chain recombines TRBV7-2 with TRBJ1-2, with D hard to call. From germline, CDR1 is SGHTA and CDR2 FQGNSA. The V gene lost 5 bases and the J gene lost 3 bases, with 10 bases spanning the gap. This CDR3 spans 13 amino acids.

A word on this clone: A read error may produce the germline difference seen at one junction end. This CDR3 is CASSLGGTRGEQFF. The CDR3 region has the DNA TGTGCTAGCAGCTTAGGAGGGACTAGGGGTGAGCAGTTCTTC. The genes are TRBV7-7 and TRBJ2-1; 8 bases match TRBD2. The CDR3 has 14 amino acids. Germline V gives CDR1 SSHAT, CDR2 FNYEAQ (reference sequence).

The V gene is TRBV9, the J gene TRBJ2-1, with TRBD2 matching 9 bases. This CDR3 has 17 residues. Per the germline V gene, CDR1 is SGDLS and CDR2 is YYNGEE. After removal of 3 bases from V and 0 bases from J, the junction contained 7 bases not matched to a gene. Here the CDR3 reads CASSGGLAQSSYNEQFF. For the CDR3, the DNA is TGTGCCAGCAGCGGAGGACTAGCGCAAAGCTCCTACAATGAGCAGTTCTTC.

This rearrangement joins TRBV6-5 to TRBJ2-7; TRBD2 matches at 7 bases. Germline V lookup: CDR1 MNHEY, CDR2 SVGAGI. Trimming removed 1 base from V and 6 bases from J; junction bases left unmatched: 9. CDR3 length: 15 amino acids. CDR3 in DNA: TGTGCCAGCAGTTACTTGGGAGCGGGAAACTTCGAGCAGTACTTC. The encoded protein is CASSYLGAGNFEQYF.

V is TRBV15 and J is TRBJ2-1; 11 bases map to TRBD2. Germline CDR1 LNHNV, CDR2 YYDKDF (reference sequence). V shed 0 bases and J 2 bases; nucleotides not matched to a gene: 9. CDR3 size: 19 residues. This CDR3 reads CATSRDSPSGRQTYNEQFF. CDR3 sequence (DNA): TGTGCCACCAGCAGAGATTCGCCTAGCGGGAGGCAAACCTACAATGAGCAGTTCTTC.

The V gene is TRBV5-6, the J gene TRBJ2-6, with TRBD1 identical over 9 bases. This CDR3 contains 16 residues. The V gene end was trimmed by 4 bases and the J gene end by 2 bases; junction bases not matched to a gene: 4. Per germline, CDR1 SGHDT and CDR2 YYEEEE. CDR3 in amino acids: CASSHRTGAGANVLTF. CDR3 sequence (DNA): TGTGCCAGCAGCCATAGGACAGGGGCTGGGGCCAACGTCCTGACTTTC.

DNA of the CDR3: TGCGCCAGCAGCCTCCTAGGGGGTTCTCTAGCGGGAGAGCAGTACTTC. As protein: CASSLLGGSLAGEQYF. The chain links TRBV5-1 to TRBJ2-7; TRBD2 matches at 9 bases. CDR3 length: 16 amino acids. Germline V gene data show CDR1 as SGHRS and CDR2 as YFSETQ. V lost 4 bases, J lost 7 bases, and 15 bases stayed unmatched.

The chain recombines TRBV5-5 with TRBJ1-6; D is uncertain. This CDR3 is 15 amino acids long. From germline, CDR1 is SGHKS and CDR2 YYEKEE (reference sequence). V was pared by 0 bases and J by 6 bases, with 10 bases between. The CDR3 DNA reads as TGTGCCAGCAGCTTGGAGCAGGTCATTAATTCACCCCTCCACTTT. It codes for CASSLEQVINSPLHF.

The J gene is TRBJ2-1, the V gene TRBV27; TRBD1 aligns across 8 bases. CDR1 and CDR2 (germline): MNHEY, SMNVEV (reference sequence). This CDR3 region has 16 residues. J was trimmed by 0 bases and V by 6 bases; bases with no gene match: 7. The CDR3 reads CASSVRQGNSYNEQFF. For the CDR3, the DNA is TGTGCCAGCAGCGTCCGACAGGGGAACTCCTACAATGAGCAGTTCTTC.

V gene TRBV9 combines with J gene TRBJ1-1; D possibly corresponds to TRBD1 (5 bases). The length of the CDR3 is 14 residues. Germline V lookup: CDR1 SGDLS, CDR2 YYNGEE. Trimming pared 0 bases from V and 4 bases from J, leaving 10 bases between. The CDR3 loop reads CASSVAQGSTEAFF. The DNA for the CDR3 is TGTGCCAGCAGCGTAGCTCAGGGTTCCACTGAAGCTTTCTTT.

This clone was counted between two and nine times. The V and J genes are TRBV3-1 (or the pseudogene TRBV3-2) and TRBJ1-4; TRBD1 might be the D (6 bases). CDR1 is LGHDT, CDR2 YNNKEL, per germline (reference sequence). The germline V and J ends were trimmed by 4 bases and 3 bases, with 12 bases remaining between them. The CDR3 has 15 residues. The CDR3 DNA follows: TGTGCCAGCAGCCTATACAGGGCGGCTAATGAAAAACTGTTTTTT. As protein: CASSLYRAANEKLFF.